The clone carrying this T cell receptor (beta chain) appeared many times. Its antigen is not known. The sample comes from a study of naive and memory T cell subsets. V shed 5 bases and J 4 bases; nucleotides not matched to a gene: 8. The CDR3 length is 15 residues. CDR1 SGHVS and CDR2 FQNEAQ come from the germline V gene. Points from the study as a whole: TCR transcript changes with activation or differentiation may affect this RNA method.

Blood and skin TCR RNA was reverse transcribed with alpha and beta constant primers. Four PCR rounds used nested alpha and beta constant region primers plus the SP2 primer. TCRdb independently ran MiXCR on the 5' RACE reads; one entry per CDR3 protein. The sample lists about 22,000 distinct CDR3 sequences, about 4.4% occurring once. Whole blood, roughly 2.5 ml, came from adult healthy volunteers. TCR cDNA received a 3' ligated oligonucleotide that carried a UMI. Reverse transcription used DNase-treated unsorted total RNA, aiming for 1 to 1000 ng. The J gene is TRBJ2-7, the V gene TRBV7-8, with 10 bases matching TRBD1. The receptor's source is a male donor in good health. CDR3 DNA sequence: TGTGCCAGCAGCGCGGCCGGGACAGGGGTTTACGAGCAGTACTTC. This codes for CASSAAGTGVYEQYF.